Below are 6 T cell receptor beta chains sequenced from a single sample in a study of cytomegalovirus exposure and HLA in healthy donors. Researchers ran the PCR with 60 Vbeta and 13 Jbeta primers. TCRdb's copy holds only in-frame clones and misses some; the assay was immunoSEQ multiplex PCR. The table includes more than 140,000 clones, almost 85% detected once. Sequencing input: PBMCs. The source is a man aged 18 to 29 in good health and CMV-seropositive.

The rearrangement joins TRBV9 to TRBJ1-1, with TRBD1 as a possible D gene (5 bases). CDR1 is SGDLS, CDR2 YYNGEE, per germline. The CDR3 spans 13 residues. Trimming removed 4 bases at V and 4 bases at J, with 11 bases between. The CDR3: CASSPPGPTEAFF. CDR3 nucleotide sequence: TGTGCCAGCAGCCCCCCAGGGCCCACTGAAGCTTTCTTT.

The V gene is TRBV5-1, the J gene TRBJ2-2, with 7 bases that match TRBD1. The CDR3 contains 15 residues. CDR1 and CDR2 from the germline V gene are SGHRS and YFSETQ. V lost 3 bases, J lost 5 bases, and 7 bases stayed unmatched. CDR3 residues: CASSSGDRSTGELFF. The CDR3 coding sequence is TGCGCCAGCAGCTCCGGGGACAGATCTACCGGGGAGCTGTTTTTT.

This chain joins TRBV5-1 and TRBJ2-4, with a tentative D call TRBD1 (6 bases). The germline CDR1 and CDR2 sequences are SGHRS and YFSETQ. This CDR3 region has 12 residues. Trimming took off 5 bases at V and 8 bases at J, with 11 bases between the two ends. The CDR3: CASSFRGDIQYF. The CDR3 DNA reads TGCGCCAGCAGTTTCAGGGGTGACATTCAGTACTTC.

This chain's CDR3 is CASSQGAGEADTQYF. The CDR3 DNA sequence: TGCGCCAGCAGCCAAGGTGCGGGAGAGGCAGATACGCAGTATTTT. The gene calls are TRBV4-1 and TRBJ2-3, with 7 positions matching TRBD2. The CDR3 contains 15 residues. With 1 base clipped from V and 4 bases from J, the junction kept 5 bases outside the gene matches. Germline CDR1 and CDR2: MGHRA and YSYEKL.

This clone appeared a few times. The rearrangement uses TRBV5-1 and TRBJ1-4; TRBD1 matches at 10 bases. This CDR3 contains 17 residues. V gave up 4 bases and J gave up 0 bases; unmatched junction bases: 6. Germline V gives CDR1 SGHRS, CDR2 YFSETQ. The CDR3 DNA reads as TGCGCCAGCAGCAAGGGGACAGGGGTTGCAACTAATGAAAAACTGTTTTTT. Its protein is CASSKGTGVATNEKLFF.

The chain recombines TRBV10-1 with TRBJ2-1, with a weak D call TRBD1 (5 bases). CDR1 is WNHNN, CDR2 SYGVQD, per germline (reference sequence). Trimming took 3 bases from V and 0 from J, leaving 9 bases between them. CDR3 length: 15 amino acids. The DNA of the CDR3 is TGCGCCAGCAGTGAAGGGGTTAGCTCCTACAATGAGCAGTTCTTC. Amino acids: CASSEGVSSYNEQFF.